Listed below are T cell receptor beta chains from one sample, sequenced in a study of shared clonotypes between healthy human individuals. Repertoires were generated with immunoSEQ multiplex PCR, while TCRdb's copy carries only in-frame clones and drops some. The data contain approximately 2,200,000 clones, 85% to 95% of them seen just once; the ten biggest clones take up 1.5% to 2%. The sequencing input was naive CD8+ T cells from PBMCs. The receptors come from a man younger than 35 in good health. Some clones in this sample may be carry-over from other donors' samples. Both conserved end residues are part of each CDR3. A D gene is named only where the DNA matches it firmly. Clone size is stated in some rows and not others, as once, few, many or a class when expanded.

TRBJ2-7,TRBV6-1,TRBD2,NA,TGTGCCAGCAGTGAAGCCTACCTAGCGGGAACCTACGAGCAGTACTTC,CASSEAYLAGTYEQYF
TRBJ1-1,TRBV5-1,NA,NA,TGCGCCAGCAGCGGGGGCCTCGAAGCTTTCTTT,CASSGGLEAFF
TRBJ2-1,TRBV14,NA,NA,TGTGCCAGCAGCCAGTGGAACCTAGGAAATGAGCAGTTCTTC,CASSQWNLGNEQFF
TRBJ2-2,TRBV19,NA,once,TGTGCCAGTAGTACCGGACCTACCTCTGGGGAGCTGTTTTTT,CASSTGPTSGELFF
TRBJ2-7,TRBV27,NA,once,TGTGCCAGCAGTCTCTCGGCAGGGTCCCCCTACGAGCAGTACTTC,CASSLSAGSPYEQYF
TRBJ2-3,TRBV7-8,NA,NA,TGTGCCAGCAGCTTAAAACGGACAGATACGCAGTATTTT,CASSLKRTDTQYF
TRBJ2-3,TRBV28,NA,NA,TGTGCCAGCAACCCCAGCACAGATACGCAGTATTTT,CASNPSTDTQYF
TRBJ2-7,TRBV28,NA,NA,TGTGCCAGTAAGTTTTGGGAAGCTGACTCCTACGAGCAGTACTTC,CASKFWEADSYEQYF
TRBJ2-1,TRBV29-1,TRBD1,NA,TGCAGCGCCGACGGGACAGCCTACAATGAGCAGTTCTTC,CSADGTAYNEQFF
TRBJ2-7,TRBV27,NA,once,TGTGCCAGCAGTCCGGAGACTACCCCGAGCTCCTACGAGCAGTACTTC,CASSPETTPSSYEQYF
TRBJ2-1,TRBV19,TRBD2,NA,TGTGCCAGTAGTATACTAGCGGGAGGGCGCAATGAGCAGTTCTTC,CASSILAGGRNEQFF
TRBJ1-4,TRBV7-9,NA,NA,TGTGCCAGCAGCCCTCCGGGACGGGATGAAAAACTGTTTTTT,CASSPPGRDEKLFF
TRBJ2-2,TRBV7-9,TRBD2,NA,TGTGCCAGCACCAACCGGGACTACGGGGCCGGGGAGCTGTTTTTT,CASTNRDYGAGELFF
TRBJ1-2,TRBV6-5,TRBD1,NA,TGTGCCAGCAGCGGTTTGGGACAGCAATACGAAGGCTACACCTTC,CASSGLGQQYEGYTF
TRBJ2-4,TRBV6-5,NA,NA,TGTGCCAGCAGTTACTCGAGTCAGGGTCTGGACTCGACTCAGTACTTC,CASSYSSQGLDSTQYF
TRBJ2-5,TRBV27,NA,NA,TGTGCCAGCAGTGACTCACAGGTATACCAAGAGACCCAGTACTTC,CASSDSQVYQETQYF
TRBJ1-1,TRBV5-6,NA,once,TGTGCCAGCAGCTTGGGCACAGCCGGGAAAGCTTTCTTT,CASSLGTAGKAFF
TRBJ2-3,TRBV4-2,NA,NA,TGTGCCAGCAGCCAAGTGCTATCCCCCGATACGCAGTATTTT,CASSQVLSPDTQYF
TRBJ2-7,TRBV4-1,TRBD1,NA,TGCGCCAGCAGCCATCCCGGGACAGGGAACGACGAGCAGTACTTC,CASSHPGTGNDEQYF
TRBJ2-2,TRBV4-2,NA,NA,TGTGCCAGCAGACCGAGGGCGGGCACCGGGGAGCTGTTTTTT,CASRPRAGTGELFF
TRBJ1-4,TRBV25-1,NA,NA,TGTGCCAGCAGTGAAATCCAGGGGTGGGAACTGTTTTTT,CASSEIQGWELFF
TRBJ1-4,TRBV6-6,NA,NA,TGTGCCAGCAGTTACTCGGGACGTTCCCCGGGGGAAAAACTGTTTTTT,CASSYSGRSPGEKLFF
TRBJ2-7,TRBV6-5,TRBD2,NA,TGTGCCAGCAGTGCCACTAGCGGGAGGGCCGACGAGCAGTACTTC,CASSATSGRADEQYF
TRBJ1-2,TRBV6-1,NA,NA,TGTGCCAGCAGTGAAGGTGATGGCTACACCTTC,CASSEGDGYTF
TRBJ2-1,TRBV5-4,TRBD2,NA,TGTGCCAGCAGCTTCGGACTAGCGGGAGTAGTTGAGCAGTTCTTC,CASSFGLAGVVEQFF
TRBJ2-7,TRBV27,NA,few,TGTGCCAGCAGTCCCCAATGGGGACCCACCTACGAGCAGTACTTC,CASSPQWGPTYEQYF
TRBJ2-3,TRBV19,TRBD2,NA,TGTGCCAGTACCCCCAGGTCAGGACTAGCGTCAGATACGCAGTATTTT,CASTPRSGLASDTQYF
TRBJ2-6,TRBV9,NA,NA,TGTGCCAGCAAGGGTGGTGGGGCCAACGTCCTGACTTTC,CASKGGGANVLTF
TRBJ2-7,TRBV7-6,TRBD1,NA,TGTGCCAGCACTACAGGGGGATCATACGAGCAGTACTTC,CASTTGGSYEQYF
TRBJ2-7,TRBV7-9,NA,NA,TGTGCCAGCAGCTTAATCGTAGGCGGAGGGAACGAGCAGTACTTC,CASSLIVGGGNEQYF
TRBJ2-1,TRBV19,NA,NA,TGTGCCAGAAGCGGGCCCCACAATGAGCAGTTCTTC,CARSGPHNEQFF
TRBJ1-5,TRBV30,NA,NA,TGTGCCTGGAAATCTGGGACCTATAGCAATCAGCCCCAGCATTTT,CAWKSGTYSNQPQHF
TRBJ2-1,TRBV28,NA,NA,TGTGCCAGCAATGAGAGGGCCTTTGCGGTGGAGCAGTTCTTC,CASNERAFAVEQFF
TRBJ2-3,TRBV27,NA,NA,TGTGCCAGCAGTTTATTGGCTAGTACAGATACGCAGTATTTT,CASSLLASTDTQYF
TRBJ1-5,TRBV28,TRBD1,NA,TGTGCCAGCAGCGCAGACAGGGGCTGGAGGCCCCAGCATTTT,CASSADRGWRPQHF
TRBJ1-5,TRBV7-8,TRBD1,NA,TGTGCCAGCAGCTTGGACAGGGGTCTAGGGGTAAACGGACAGCCCCAGCATTTT,CASSLDRGLGVNGQPQHF
TRBJ1-1,TRBV7-7,NA,NA,TGTGCCAGCAGCCTAGAGACGGGCACTGAAGCTTTCTTT,CASSLETGTEAFF
TRBJ2-7,TRBV19,NA,once,TGTGCCAGTCGCGGCCCCAGGTTCTACGAGCAGTACTTC,CASRGPRFYEQYF
TRBJ2-7,TRBV10-3,NA,NA,TGTGCCATCACATCTGGGTCCGAGCAGTACTTC,CAITSGSEQYF
TRBJ2-7,TRBV7-9,NA,NA,TGTGCCAGCACGCCAAAGGGTGGGCAGGGAGTCCACGAGCAGTACTTC,CASTPKGGQGVHEQYF
TRBJ2-1,TRBV4-1,TRBD1,NA,TGCGCCAGCAGCCTTGGCGGGACAGGGTCCTACAATGAGCAGTTCTTC,CASSLGGTGSYNEQFF
TRBJ1-1,TRBV5-1,TRBD1,NA,TGCGCCAGCAGCTTGTCGCGGACAGGAAACACTGAAGCTTTCTTT,CASSLSRTGNTEAFF
TRBJ1-2,TRBV10-3,NA,NA,TGTGCCATCAGTCGGGGGGGGACGCAGTATGGCTACACCTTC,CAISRGGTQYGYTF
TRBJ2-1,TRBV7-9,NA,NA,TGTGCCAGCAGCGGGCACGGGCCCCGCCCAAAACATAATGAGCAGTTCTTC,CASSGHGPRPKHNEQFF
TRBJ2-6,TRBV28,NA,NA,TGTGCCAGCAGTTCAGGGTACTCTGGGGCCAACGTCCTGACTTTC,CASSSGYSGANVLTF
TRBJ2-1,TRBV6-4,NA,NA,TGTGCCAGCAGGAGGGACGGGACCTACAATGAGCAGTTCTTC,CASRRDGTYNEQFF
TRBJ1-1,TRBV7-9,NA,few,TGTGCCAGCAGCTCTCCCCGAGCGGCTGAAGCTTTCTTT,CASSSPRAAEAFF
TRBJ2-1,TRBV7-9,TRBD1,NA,TGTGCCAGCAGCGCTCCCGGGGGACAGGGTTCCCATGAGCAGTTCTTC,CASSAPGGQGSHEQFF